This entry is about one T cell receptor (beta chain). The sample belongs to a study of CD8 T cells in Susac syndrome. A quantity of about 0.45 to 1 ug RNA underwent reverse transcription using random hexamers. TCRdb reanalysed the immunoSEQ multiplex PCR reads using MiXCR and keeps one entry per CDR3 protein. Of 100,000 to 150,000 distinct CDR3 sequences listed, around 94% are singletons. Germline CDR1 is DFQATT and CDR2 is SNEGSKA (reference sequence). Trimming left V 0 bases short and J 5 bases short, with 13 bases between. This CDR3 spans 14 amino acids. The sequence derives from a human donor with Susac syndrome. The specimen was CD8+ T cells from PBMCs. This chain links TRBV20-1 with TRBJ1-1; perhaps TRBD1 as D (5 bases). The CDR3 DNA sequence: TGCAGTGCTAGAGATGTATCCAGGGTGACTGAAGCTTTCTTT. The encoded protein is CSARDVSRVTEAFF.